The 21 T cell receptor beta chains in this list originate from one sample, sequenced in a study of blood T cells in healthy people across ages (dated by TCRdb to about 2015). The library was produced with 5' RACE. The sequencer listed for this sample is Illumina HiSeq 2500. A second roughly 6 to 12 cycle PCR used a sample-barcoded 5' primer and a J-beta primer mix. TCRdb cleaned the public reads at Q25 with fastp, built clones with MiXCR and kept in-frame beta chains. Rows merge per CDR3 protein into single entries with the most common DNA and genes. This sample holds about 1.6 million distinct CDR3 sequences; about 35% were observed only once. Jointly, the top ten make up about 11% of the sample. The sequenced sample consisted of blood. The source is a woman aged 30 to 39 in good health.

This clonotype was found many times. The J gene is TRBJ2-3, the V gene TRBV29-1; TRBD1 or TRBD2 may be the D gene (5 bases each). The germline V and J ends were trimmed by 0 bases and 4 bases, with 14 bases remaining between them. The CDR3 totals 15 residues. Germline CDR1 reads SQVTM; CDR2 reads ANQGSEA. The CDR3 nucleotides are TGCAGCGTTGAAGATCGGGGCGTAGTATCAGATACGCAGTATTTT. Translation: CSVEDRGVVSDTQYF.

This clonotype was counted between two and nine times. The chain uses TRBV20-1 and TRBJ2-7; a possible D gene is TRBD2 (5 bases). CDR3 size: 16 residues. With 3 bases removed from V and 4 bases from J, the gap between germline ends came to 22 bases. Germline-derived CDR1 and CDR2 are DFQATT and SNEGSKA (reference sequence). CDR3: CSARPSPDFLGYEQYF. DNA for the CDR3: TGCAGTGCTAGGCCCAGCCCGGACTTCCTCGGTTACGAGCAGTACTTC.

The chain couples TRBV2 to TRBJ1-6, with D perhaps TRBD1 (6 bases). The CDR3 has 17 amino acids. V was trimmed by 6 bases and J by 0 bases, leaving 15 bases between them. Per the germline V gene, CDR1 is SNHLY and CDR2 is FYNNEI. The CDR3 DNA reads as TGTGCCAGCAGCGTCGGGACATATAGCTCCTATAATTCACCCCTCCACTTT. It specifies CASSVGTYSSYNSPLHF. Looking up the rest from reference TRBV2 and TRBJ1-6 gives the full variable domain: EPEVTQTPSHQVTQMGQEVILRCVPISNHLYFYWYRQILGQKVEFLVSFYNNEISEKSEIFDDQFSVERPDGSNFTLKIRSTKLEDSAMYFCASSVGTYSSYNSPLHFGNGTRLTVT.

This clonotype was recorded at least ten times. CDR3 amino acids: CSVVGAAGFDYEQYF. The CDR3 bases are TGCAGCGTTGTGGGGGCCGCAGGGTTTGACTACGAGCAGTACTTC. The J gene is TRBJ2-7, the V gene TRBV29-1, with a weak D call TRBD1 (6 bases). The CDR3 extends over 15 amino acids. Germline V gene lookup returns CDR1 SQVTM and CDR2 ANQGSEA. Trimming removed 4 bases at V and 3 bases at J, with 19 bases between.

This clonotype appeared a few times. V and J are TRBV27 and TRBJ2-7; D is unresolved. CDR1 and CDR2 (germline): MNHEY, SMNVEV (reference sequence). The CDR3 has 14 residues. Trimming took 3 bases from V and 0 from J, leaving 9 bases between them. The CDR3 loop is CASSFTGISYEQYF. The CDR3 DNA is TGTGCCAGCAGTTTTACGGGTATCTCCTACGAGCAGTACTTC.

A few counts support this clonotype. The chain uses TRBV13 and TRBJ2-4; 8 bases align to TRBD1. Looked up from germline, CDR1 is PRHDT and CDR2 is FYEKMQ (reference sequence). J lost 15 bases, V lost 6 bases, and 19 bases had no gene match. The CDR3 length is 15 residues. The CDR3: CASSSRTGSGDLWYF. The CDR3 bases are TGTGCCAGCAGTTCTCGGACAGGGTCGGGTGATTTGTGGTACTTC.

This chain connects TRBV20-1 to TRBJ2-3; maybe TRBD2 (6 bases). Germline V gives CDR1 DFQATT, CDR2 SNEGSKA (reference sequence). The CDR3 consists of 16 residues. Trimming left V 3 bases short and J 2 bases short, with 18 bases between. The CDR3 region is CSARVGTAGFTDTQYF. Here the CDR3 DNA reads TGCAGTGCTAGGGTGGGGACGGCGGGGTTCACAGATACGCAGTATTTT.

This clonotype was detected many times. This chain links TRBV29-1 with TRBJ2-3, with no clear D. Germline-derived CDR1 and CDR2 are SQVTM and ANQGSEA. V was trimmed by 4 bases and J by 5 bases, leaving 10 bases between them. The CDR3 is made up of 12 amino acids. The CDR3, as DNA: TGCAGCGTTGTCGAGTATGGAGATACGCAGTATTTT. Protein: CSVVEYGDTQYF.

This clonotype was detected a few times. The chain is built from TRBV4-1 and TRBJ1-5; D gene ambiguous. This CDR3 region has 15 residues. The V end was cut by 1 base, the J end by 1 base, with 8 bases between. Germline CDR1 MGHRA, CDR2 YSYEKL. The DNA of the CDR3 is TGCGCCAGCAGCCAAGGCGGGATGAGCAATCAGCCCCAGCATTTT. It is translated as CASSQGGMSNQPQHF.

This chain connects TRBV12-3 or TRBV12-4 to TRBJ2-7; D possibly corresponds to TRBD1 (5 bases). Deletions cut 7 bases from V and 2 bases from J, with 18 bases between. The CDR3 extends over 15 amino acids. For the CDR3, the DNA is TGTGCCAGCACCCTTATACAGGTGATGACCTACGAGCAGTACTTC. Translated: CASTLIQVMTYEQYF.

The rearrangement uses TRBV28 and TRBJ2-3; D may be TRBD2 (7 bases). Per germline, CDR1 MDHEN and CDR2 SYDVKM. This CDR3 contains 17 residues. Trimming removed 3 bases from V and 5 bases from J, with 21 bases in between. CDR3 in amino acids: CASSLGRGGAQGDTQYF. CDR3 coding DNA: TGTGCCAGCAGTTTGGGAAGGGGGGGGGCCCAGGGAGATACGCAGTATTTT.

The rearrangement uses TRBV20-1 and TRBJ2-5; the D gene is possibly TRBD1 (5 bases). Germline V CDR1 and CDR2: DFQATT, SNEGSKA (reference sequence). This CDR3 has 12 amino acids. Trimming removed 5 bases at V and 5 bases at J, with 12 bases between. The chain's CDR3 is CSAVWQGETQYF. In nucleotides, the CDR3 is TGCAGTGCTGTATGGCAGGGCGAGACCCAGTACTTC.

In the case of this clonotype: Given a much more abundant clone one base away, this may be a read error. The chain combines TRBV7-9 with TRBJ2-4; 11 bases map to TRBD1. Germline V lookup: CDR1 SEHNR, CDR2 FQNEAQ (reference sequence). The CDR3 runs to 15 residues. CDR3 sequence (DNA): TGTGCCAGCAGCTCGAGCCGGGACAGGGGGAACATTCAGGACTTC. This sequence encodes CASSSSRDRGNIQDF.

This clonotype was seen just once. This chain connects TRBV5-5 to TRBJ2-5, with TRBD1 as a possible D gene (6 bases). V was trimmed by 5 bases and J by 4 bases, leaving 21 bases between them. CDR3 length: 16 residues. In germline, CDR1 is SGHKS, CDR2 YYEKEE (reference sequence). The CDR3 sequence: CASSAGETGDRETQYF. The CDR3, as DNA: TGTGCCAGCAGTGCGGGCGAGACAGGAGACCGAGAGACCCAGTACTTC.

The rearrangement uses TRBV6-5 and TRBJ2-5, with D perhaps TRBD2 (5 bases). The CDR3 has 11 amino acids. Germline CDR1 MNHEY, CDR2 SVGAGI. Between the trimmed V and J ends, which lost 7 bases and 7 bases, there was a span of 10 bases. In DNA, the CDR3 is TGTGCCAGCATCGCCGAGGGGACCCAGTACTTC. Translating it yields CASIAEGTQYF.

The chain uses TRBV3-1 and TRBJ2-3, with TRBD1 matching over 9 bases. There are 15 residues in the CDR3. Germline trimming cut 5 bases from V and 6 bases from J; bases unmatched to any gene: 9. Per the germline V gene, CDR1 is LGHDT and CDR2 is YNNKEL (reference sequence). CDR3 bases: TGTGCCAGCAGCAAAGCGGGACAGGGTACCGATACGCAGTATTTT. This codes for CASSKAGQGTDTQYF.

CDR3 sequence: CASVPLNRGNGYTF. In DNA, the CDR3 is TGTGCCAGCGTACCCCTTAACAGGGGGAATGGCTACACCTTC. The chain carries TRBV2 and TRBJ1-2, with 8 nucleotides matching TRBD1. Unmatched junction bases numbered 11, after V lost 8 bases and J lost 6 bases. The CDR3 loop spans 14 amino acids. The germline V gene has CDR1 SNHLY and CDR2 FYNNEI.

This clonotype was detected a few times. V gene TRBV5-1 combines with J gene TRBJ2-5; D is unclear. The CDR3 runs 14 residues. Germline assignment: CDR1 SGHRS and CDR2 YFSETQ. Trimming stripped 0 bases from V and 1 base from J, with 7 bases between. CDR3 coding DNA: TGCGCCAGCAGCTTGGGTTACTCCCAAGAGACCCAGTACTTC. Translated, it gives CASSLGYSQETQYF.

CDR3 nucleotides: TGTGCCAGCAGCACCAATTCAGGGGGCCCTAATGAAAAACTGTTTTTT. It yields the protein CASSTNSGGPNEKLFF. J is TRBJ1-4 and V is TRBV5-4; 8 nucleotides agree with TRBD1. The germline V gene has CDR1 SGHNT and CDR2 YYREEE (reference sequence). The length of the CDR3 is 16 residues. The V and J ends lost 4 bases and 3 bases, in that order; junction bases with no gene match: 8. The whole variable domain, filled in from reference TRBV5-4 and TRBJ1-4, reads ETGVTQSPTHLIKTRGQQVTLRCSSQSGHNTVSWYQQALGQGPQFIFQYYREEENGRGNFPPRFSGLQFPNYSSELNVNALELDDSALYLCASSTNSGGPNEKLFFGSGTQLSVL.

This clonotype was observed a few times. V usage is TRBV12-3 or TRBV12-4 and J usage is TRBJ2-7; 8 bases fit TRBD2. The CDR3 covers 17 residues. The junction had 13 bases not matched to a gene; V was cut back by 6 bases and J by 0 bases. CDR3 protein: CASSRNRHGGASYEQYF. The CDR3 nucleotides are TGTGCCAGCAGCCGAAATAGGCACGGGGGGGCCTCCTACGAGCAGTACTTC.

This clonotype was counted a few times. The J gene is TRBJ2-1, the V gene TRBV6-4, with 8 positions matching TRBD2. V trimming: 3 bases; J trimming: 4 bases; junction bases outside the gene matches: 11. The CDR3 totals 17 residues. Germline CDR1 MRHNA, CDR2 SNTAGT. CDR3 amino acids: CASSEGSGKGRYNEQFF. DNA of the CDR3: TGTGCCAGCAGTGAAGGTAGCGGGAAAGGTAGATACAATGAGCAGTTCTTC.